The source of this T cell receptor (beta chain) is a study of blood T cell repertoires in COVID-19. Whole-study context: Sites across the United States, Italy and Spain contributed samples from acute and convalescent COVID-19. PBMCs, B-cell-depleted T cells, or T cells were the source of the cDNA or gDNA that made up the material.

The J segment lost 4 bases and the V segment lost 4 bases, leaving 6 bases of the junction unmatched. The germline V gene has CDR1 SGHRS and CDR2 YFSETQ. This CDR3 is built from 14 residues. Authors' methods: The authors estimated nucleated cell counts from reference gene primer amplification. The repertoire was sequenced with immunoSEQ multiplex PCR; TCRdb's copy has only in-frame clones and lacks some. The V and J calls and clone size are taken from that table; D and trimming were inferred from the DNA. This table has around 150,000 clones, roughly 89% appearing once. One Seattle source followed patients from active infection through their disease course.

This rearrangement joins TRBV5-1 to TRBJ2-7; 9 bases fit TRBD1. The sequence was collected from a woman in her seventies with COVID-19, enrolled during active disease. Sequencing was done on a sample of peripheral blood. The CDR3 loop is CASSPGQGLYEQYF. CDR3 in DNA: TGCGCCAGCAGCCCTGGACAGGGGTTATACGAGCAGTACTTC.